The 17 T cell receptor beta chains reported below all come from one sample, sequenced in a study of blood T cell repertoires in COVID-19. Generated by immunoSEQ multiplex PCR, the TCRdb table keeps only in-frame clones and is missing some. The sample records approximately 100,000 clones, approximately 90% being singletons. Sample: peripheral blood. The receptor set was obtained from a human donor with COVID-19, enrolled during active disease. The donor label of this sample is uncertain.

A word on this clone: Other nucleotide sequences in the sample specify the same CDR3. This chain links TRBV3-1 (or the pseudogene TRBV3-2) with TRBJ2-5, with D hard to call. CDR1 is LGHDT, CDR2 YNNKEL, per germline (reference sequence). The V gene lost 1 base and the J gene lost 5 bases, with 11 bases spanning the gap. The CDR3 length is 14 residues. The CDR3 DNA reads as TGTGCCAGCAGCCAAGGTACATCCGGGGAGACCCAGTACTTC. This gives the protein CASSQGTSGETQYF.

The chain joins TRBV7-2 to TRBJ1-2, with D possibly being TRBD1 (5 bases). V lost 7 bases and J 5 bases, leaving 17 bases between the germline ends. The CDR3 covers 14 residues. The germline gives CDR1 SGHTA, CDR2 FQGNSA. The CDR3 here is CASIPLGPVYGYTF. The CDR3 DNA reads TGTGCCAGCATTCCCTTGGGGCCGGTTTATGGCTACACCTTC.

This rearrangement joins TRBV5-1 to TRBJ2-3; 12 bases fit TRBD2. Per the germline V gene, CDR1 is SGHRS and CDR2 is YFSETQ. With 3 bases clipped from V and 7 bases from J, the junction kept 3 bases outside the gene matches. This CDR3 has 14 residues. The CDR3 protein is CASSSSGGENTQYF. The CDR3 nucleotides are TGCGCCAGCAGCTCTAGCGGGGGGGAAAATACGCAGTATTTT.

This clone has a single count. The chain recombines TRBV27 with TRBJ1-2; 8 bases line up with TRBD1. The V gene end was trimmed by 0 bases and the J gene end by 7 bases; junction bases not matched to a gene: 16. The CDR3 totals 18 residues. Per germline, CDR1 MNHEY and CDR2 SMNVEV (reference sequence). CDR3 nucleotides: TGTGCCAGCAGTTTATCTTGGACAGGGCCCCTAAGCCGGAGTGGCTACACCTTC. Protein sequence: CASSLSWTGPLSRSGYTF.

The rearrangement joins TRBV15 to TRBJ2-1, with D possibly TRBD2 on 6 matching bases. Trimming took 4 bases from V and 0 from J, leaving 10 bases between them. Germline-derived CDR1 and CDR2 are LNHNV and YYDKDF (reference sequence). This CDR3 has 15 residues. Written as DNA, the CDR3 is TGTGCCACCAGCACTAGCGCGAGCTCCTACAATGAGCAGTTCTTC. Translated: CATSTSASSYNEQFF.

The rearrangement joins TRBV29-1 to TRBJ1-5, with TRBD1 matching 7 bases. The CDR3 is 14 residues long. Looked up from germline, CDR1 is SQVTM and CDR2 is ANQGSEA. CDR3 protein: CSATGTDLNQPQHF. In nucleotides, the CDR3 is TGCAGTGCAACCGGGACAGATCTCAATCAGCCCCAGCATTTT. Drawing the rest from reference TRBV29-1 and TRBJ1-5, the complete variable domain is SAVISQKPSRDICQRGTSLTIQCQVDSQVTMMFWYRQQPGQSLTLIATANQGSEATYESGFVIDKFPISRPNLTFSTLTVSNMSPEDSSIYLCSATGTDLNQPQHFGDGTRLSIL.

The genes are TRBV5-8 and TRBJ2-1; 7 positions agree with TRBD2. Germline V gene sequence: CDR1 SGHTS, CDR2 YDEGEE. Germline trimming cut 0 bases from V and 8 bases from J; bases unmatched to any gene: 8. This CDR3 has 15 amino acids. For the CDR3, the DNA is TGTGCCAGCAGCTTGGGCGGACGGGCGGGGGATGAGCAGTTCTTC. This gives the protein CASSLGGRAGDEQFF.

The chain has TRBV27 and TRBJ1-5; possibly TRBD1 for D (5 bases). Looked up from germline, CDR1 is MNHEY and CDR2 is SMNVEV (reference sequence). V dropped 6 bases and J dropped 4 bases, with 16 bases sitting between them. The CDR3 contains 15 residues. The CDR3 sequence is CASSHQGGDNQPQHF. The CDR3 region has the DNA TGTGCCAGCAGCCACCAGGGAGGGGATAATCAGCCCCAGCATTTT.

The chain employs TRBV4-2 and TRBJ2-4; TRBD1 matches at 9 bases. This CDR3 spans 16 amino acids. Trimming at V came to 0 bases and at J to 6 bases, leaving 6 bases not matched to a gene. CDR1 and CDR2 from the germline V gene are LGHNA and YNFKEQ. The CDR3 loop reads CASSQEIRGQGNIQYF. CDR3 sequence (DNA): TGTGCCAGCAGCCAAGAAATTCGGGGACAGGGAAACATTCAGTACTTC.

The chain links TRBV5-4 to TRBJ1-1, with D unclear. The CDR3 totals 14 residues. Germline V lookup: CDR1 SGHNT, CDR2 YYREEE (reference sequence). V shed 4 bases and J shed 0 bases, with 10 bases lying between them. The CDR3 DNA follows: TGTGCCAGCAGCCCGCAGGCGCTGAACACTGAAGCTTTCTTT. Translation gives CASSPQALNTEAFF.

Here the CDR3 reads CASSPTIFDRGYRQPQHF. CDR3 DNA: TGTGCCAGCTCACCAACGATCTTCGACAGGGGGTATCGACAGCCCCAGCATTTT. The chain has TRBV18 and TRBJ1-5, with 9 bases matching TRBD1. The CDR3 covers 18 residues. Per germline, CDR1 KGHSH and CDR2 LQKENI. The V and J ends lost 2 bases and 7 bases, in that order; junction bases with no gene match: 15.

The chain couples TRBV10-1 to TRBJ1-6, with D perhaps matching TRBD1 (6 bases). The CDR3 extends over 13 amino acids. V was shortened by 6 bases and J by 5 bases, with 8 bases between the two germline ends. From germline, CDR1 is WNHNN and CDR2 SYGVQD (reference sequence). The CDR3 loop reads CASSQGNNSPLHF. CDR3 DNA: TGCGCCAGCAGCCAGGGGAATAATTCACCCCTCCACTTT.

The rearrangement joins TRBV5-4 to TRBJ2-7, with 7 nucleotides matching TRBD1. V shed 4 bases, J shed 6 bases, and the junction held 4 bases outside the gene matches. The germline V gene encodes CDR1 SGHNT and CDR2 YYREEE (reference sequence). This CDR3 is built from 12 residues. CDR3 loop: CASSRPGGEQYF. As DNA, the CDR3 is TGTGCCAGCAGCCGCCCAGGGGGCGAGCAGTACTTC.

The CDR3 nucleotides read TGTGCCAGCAGTCAAGGGGGCCGGGGTACTGAAGCTTTCTTT. Translating gives CASSQGGRGTEAFF. This chain joins TRBV6-6 and TRBJ1-1; 7 bases agree with TRBD1. From germline, CDR1 is MNHNY and CDR2 SVGAGI (reference sequence). The CDR3 totals 14 residues. Trimming removed 5 bases from V and 5 bases from J; junction bases left unmatched: 8.

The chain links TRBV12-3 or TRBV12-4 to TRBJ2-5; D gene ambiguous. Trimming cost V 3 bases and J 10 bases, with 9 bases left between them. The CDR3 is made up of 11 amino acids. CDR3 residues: CASSFVQDQYF. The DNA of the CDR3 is TGTGCCAGCAGTTTTGTGCAGGACCAGTACTTC.

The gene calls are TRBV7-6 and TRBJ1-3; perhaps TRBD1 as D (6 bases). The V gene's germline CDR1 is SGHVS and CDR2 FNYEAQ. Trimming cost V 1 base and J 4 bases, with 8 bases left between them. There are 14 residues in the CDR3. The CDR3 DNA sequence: TGTGCCAGCAGCTTAGGTACAGGGGGAAACACCATATATTTT. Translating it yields CASSLGTGGNTIYF.

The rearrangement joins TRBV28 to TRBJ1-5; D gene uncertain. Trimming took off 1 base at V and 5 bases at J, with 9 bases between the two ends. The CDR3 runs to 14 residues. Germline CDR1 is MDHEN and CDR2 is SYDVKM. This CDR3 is CASSLYREDQPQHF. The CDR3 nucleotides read TGTGCCAGCAGTTTATATAGGGAGGATCAGCCCCAGCATTTT.